This paragraph covers one TCR beta chain sequence. The entry originates in a study of beta chain features in type 1 diabetes. What was sequenced were expressed TCRB transcripts, since all of the isolated RNA had been reverse transcribed. Measured with immunoSEQ multiplex PCR; TCRdb has only the in-frame clones, and not every one. Seen here are about 930,000 clones, roughly a sixth observed once, and the top ten hold about 0.02%. Sequencing used naive CD4+ T cells from blood. The sequence came from a woman younger than 35 in good health.

The CDR3 region is CASSDSQGGYEQFF. The CDR3 coding sequence is TGCGCCAGCAGTGATTCCCAGGGTGGGTATGAGCAGTTCTTC. The V and J genes are TRBV10-1 and TRBJ2-1; tentative D call: TRBD1 (5 bases). Germline V lookup: CDR1 WNHNN, CDR2 SYGVQD (reference sequence). The CDR3 is 14 amino acids. V lost 3 bases and J 8 bases, leaving 14 bases between the germline ends.